This note documents a single T cell receptor beta chain sequence. Trimming shortened V by 6 bases and J by 1 base, and 6 bases separated the two germline ends. Germline loops: CDR1 MNHEY, CDR2 SVGAGI. This CDR3 comprises 12 residues. Using immunoSEQ multiplex PCR, the repertoire was profiled, and TCRdb retains in-frame clones only, with some absent. The sample holds about 90,000 clones; around 90% are singletons and the top ten take around 5%. This sample is part of a study of T cell responses to AZD1222 COVID-19 vaccine. The TCR sequence derives from an adult in good health. Source: peripheral blood, taken on day 0 of MenACWY control vaccination. The chain couples TRBV6-5 to TRBJ1-1; maybe TRBD1 (6 bases). DNA of the CDR3: TGTGCCAGCAGACAGGGGAACACTGAAGCTTTCTTT. Translating it yields CASRQGNTEAFF.